The 8 T cell receptor beta chains below come from one sample, sequenced in a study of CD8 T cells in ankylosing spondylitis. TCRdb analysed the 5' RACE reads with MiXCR anew, one entry per CDR3 protein. Of about 64,000 distinct CDR3 sequences in the sample, approximately 6% were seen once. The sample consisted of synovial fluid, either unsorted or a sorted T cell fraction (not recorded which). The source is a male donor with ankylosing spondylitis.

This clonotype was counted a few times. The rearrangement uses TRBV11-1 and TRBJ2-2; perhaps D is TRBD1 or TRBD2 (5 bases each). With 3 bases removed from V and 3 bases from J, the gap between germline ends came to 11 bases. The germline gives CDR1 SGHAT, CDR2 FQDESV (reference sequence). This CDR3 spans 15 amino acids. DNA for the CDR3: TGTGCCAGCAGCTTTAGGGGAGCGGACACCGGGGAGCTGTTTTTT. Protein: CASSFRGADTGELFF.

Ten or more counts support this clonotype. Here the CDR3 reads CASSQGHSAQPQHF. In nucleotides, the CDR3 is TGCGCCAGCAGCCAGGGACACAGCGCCCAGCCCCAGCATTTT. The chain joins TRBV4-3 to TRBJ1-5, with D perhaps matching TRBD1 (6 bases). The V end was cut by 3 bases, the J end by 7 bases, with 13 bases between. This CDR3 comprises 14 residues. Germline lookup yields CDR1 LGHNA and CDR2 YSLEER.

This clonotype was counted a few times. The V and J genes are TRBV9 and TRBJ2-2; D unresolved. From germline, CDR1 is SGDLS and CDR2 YYNGEE. The CDR3 has 14 residues. V was shortened by 2 bases and J by 2 bases, with 7 bases between the two germline ends. CDR3 nucleotide sequence: TGTGCCAGCAGCGTCACAGTAAACACCGGGGAGCTGTTTTTT. Translating it yields CASSVTVNTGELFF.

The chain couples TRBV20-1 to TRBJ2-1; possibly TRBD2 for D (6 bases). Looked up from germline, CDR1 is DFQATT and CDR2 is SNEGSKA (reference sequence). Between the trimmed V and J ends, which lost 0 bases and 10 bases, there was a span of 16 bases. This CDR3 contains 14 residues. The DNA for the CDR3 is TGCAGTGCTAGAGATTTTGGGGGACTTCCGGAGCAGTTCTTC. The encoded protein is CSARDFGGLPEQFF.

This clonotype was recorded many times. In nucleotides, the CDR3 is TGTGCCAGCAGACCACAAGCGACAGGGGGCAACGAGCAGTACTTC. Protein product: CASRPQATGGNEQYF. The chain uses TRBV7-2 and TRBJ2-7; 10 positions match TRBD1. The germline CDR1 and CDR2 sequences are SGHTA and FQGNSA. The CDR3 covers 15 residues. V lost 6 bases and J lost 5; bases outside the gene matches: 10.

The table lists this clonotype with many counts. The chain carries TRBV9 and TRBJ1-4; a possible D gene is TRBD1 (5 bases). V lost 4 bases and J 6 bases, leaving 13 bases between the germline ends. The CDR3 consists of 14 residues. Germline V gives CDR1 SGDLS, CDR2 YYNGEE. The CDR3 reads CASSFDSSHEKLFF. Written as DNA, the CDR3 is TGTGCCAGCAGCTTCGACAGCAGCCATGAAAAACTGTTTTTT. The variable domain in full, completed from reference TRBV9 and TRBJ1-4, reads DSGVTQTPKHLITATGQRVTLRCSPRSGDLSVYWYQQSLDQGLQFLIQYYNGEERAKGNILERFSAQQFPDLHSELNLSSLELGDSALYFCASSFDSSHEKLFFGSGTQLSVL.

This clonotype was seen only a few times. The CDR3 is CASSLGQGQIFF. In DNA, the CDR3 is TGTGCCAGCAGCCTTGGACAGGGGCAAATCTTCTTC. The chain joins TRBV12-3 or TRBV12-4 to TRBJ2-1, with 9 bases that match TRBD1. V was pared by 6 bases and J by 16 bases, with 10 bases of the junction left unmatched. CDR3 length: 12 residues.

This clonotype was counted at least ten times. The chain is built from TRBV29-1 and TRBJ2-1, with 7 bases matching TRBD1. The CDR3 spans 12 residues. Losses at the gene ends were 8 bases for V and 7 bases for J; bases not matched to a gene: 8. The germline V gene encodes CDR1 SQVTM and CDR2 ANQGSEA. CDR3 region: CSIRDRVNEQFF. The CDR3 nucleotides read TGCAGCATCAGGGACAGAGTTAATGAGCAGTTCTTC.